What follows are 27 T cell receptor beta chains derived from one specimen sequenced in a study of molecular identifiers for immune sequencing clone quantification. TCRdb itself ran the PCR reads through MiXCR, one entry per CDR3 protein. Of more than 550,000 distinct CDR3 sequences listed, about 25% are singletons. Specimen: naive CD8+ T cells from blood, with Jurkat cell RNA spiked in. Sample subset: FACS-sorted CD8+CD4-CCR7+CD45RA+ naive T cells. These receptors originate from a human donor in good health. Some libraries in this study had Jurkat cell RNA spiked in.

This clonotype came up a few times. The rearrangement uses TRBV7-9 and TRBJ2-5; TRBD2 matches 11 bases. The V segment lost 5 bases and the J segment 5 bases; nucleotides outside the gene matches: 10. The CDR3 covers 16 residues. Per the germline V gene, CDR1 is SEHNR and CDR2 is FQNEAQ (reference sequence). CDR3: CASSVIAGGPGETQYF. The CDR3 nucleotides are TGTGCCAGCAGCGTAATAGCGGGAGGGCCCGGGGAGACCCAGTACTTC.

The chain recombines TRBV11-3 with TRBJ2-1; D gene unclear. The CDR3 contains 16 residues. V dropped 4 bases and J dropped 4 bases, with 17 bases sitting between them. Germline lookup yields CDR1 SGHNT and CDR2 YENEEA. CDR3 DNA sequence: TGTGCCAGCAGCTCAAGCGACCGGACGGAGTACAATGAGCAGTTCTTC. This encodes CASSSSDRTEYNEQFF.

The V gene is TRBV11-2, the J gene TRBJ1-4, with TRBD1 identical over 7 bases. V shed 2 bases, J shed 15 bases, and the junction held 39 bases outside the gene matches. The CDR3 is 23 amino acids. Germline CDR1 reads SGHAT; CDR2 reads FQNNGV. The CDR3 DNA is TGTGCCAGCAGCTTATCCCCGCGATGGCGACCGCAGCAATTGGGGACAGATCGCCCGTTGATGTTTTTT. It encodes CASSLSPRWRPQQLGTDRPLMFF. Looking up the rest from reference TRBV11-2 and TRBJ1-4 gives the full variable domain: EAGVAQSPRYKIIEKRQSVAFWCNPISGHATLYWYQQILGQGPKLLIQFQNNGVVDDSQLPKDRFSAERLKGVDSTLKIQPAKLEDSAVYLCASSLSPRWRPQQLGTDRPLMFFGSGTQLSVL.

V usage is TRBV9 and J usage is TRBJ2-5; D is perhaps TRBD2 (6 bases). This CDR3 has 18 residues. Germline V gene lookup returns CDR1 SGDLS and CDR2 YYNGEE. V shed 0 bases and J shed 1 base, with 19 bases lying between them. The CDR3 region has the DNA TGTGCCAGCAGCGTAGGGAAGGTCCCGGGAGTCCCCCAAGAGACCCAGTACTTC. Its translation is CASSVGKVPGVPQETQYF. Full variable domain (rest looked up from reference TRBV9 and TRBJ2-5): DSGVTQTPKHLITATGQRVTLRCSPRSGDLSVYWYQQSLDQGLQFLIQYYNGEERAKGNILERFSAQQFPDLHSELNLSSLELGDSALYFCASSVGKVPGVPQETQYFGPGTRLLVL.

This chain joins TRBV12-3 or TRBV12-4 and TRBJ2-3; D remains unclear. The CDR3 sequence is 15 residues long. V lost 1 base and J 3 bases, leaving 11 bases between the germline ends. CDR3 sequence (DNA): TGTGCCAGCAGTTTAGGGCCGGCTGCAACAGATACGCAGTATTTT. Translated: CASSLGPAATDTQYF.

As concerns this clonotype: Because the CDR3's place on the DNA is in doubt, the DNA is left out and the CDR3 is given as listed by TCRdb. The CDR3: CASSTSNTGSCFF. V usage is TRBV7-9 and J usage is TRBJ2-2. The CDR3 spans 13 amino acids, including both terminal residues. The germline gives CDR1 SEHNR, CDR2 FQNEAQ (reference sequence).

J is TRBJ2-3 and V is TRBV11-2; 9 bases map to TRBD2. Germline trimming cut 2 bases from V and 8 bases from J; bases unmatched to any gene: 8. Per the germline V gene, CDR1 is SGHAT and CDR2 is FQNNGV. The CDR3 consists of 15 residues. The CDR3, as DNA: TGTGCCAGCAGCTTACGAGCGGGAGGCCGGGGTACGCAGTATTTT. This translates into CASSLRAGGRGTQYF.

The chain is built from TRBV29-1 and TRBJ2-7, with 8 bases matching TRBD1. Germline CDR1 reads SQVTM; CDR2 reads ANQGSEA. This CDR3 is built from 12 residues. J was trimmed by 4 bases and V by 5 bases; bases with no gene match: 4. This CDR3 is CSVIRGRYEQYF. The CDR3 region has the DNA TGCAGCGTTATCAGGGGGCGGTACGAGCAGTACTTC.

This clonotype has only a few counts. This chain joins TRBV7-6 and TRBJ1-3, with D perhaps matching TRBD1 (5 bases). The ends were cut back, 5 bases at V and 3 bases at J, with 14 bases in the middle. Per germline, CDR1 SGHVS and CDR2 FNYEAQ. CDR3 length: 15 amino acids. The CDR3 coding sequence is TGTGCCAGCAGCCCAGGGCTGGGGGTTGGAAACACCATATATTTT. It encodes CASSPGLGVGNTIYF. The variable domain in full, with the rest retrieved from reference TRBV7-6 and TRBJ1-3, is GAGVSQSPRYKVTKRGQDVALRCDPISGHVSLYWYRQALGQGPEFLTYFNYEAQQDKSGLPNDRFSAERPEGSISTLTIQRTEQRDSAMYRCASSPGLGVGNTIYFGEGSWLTVV.

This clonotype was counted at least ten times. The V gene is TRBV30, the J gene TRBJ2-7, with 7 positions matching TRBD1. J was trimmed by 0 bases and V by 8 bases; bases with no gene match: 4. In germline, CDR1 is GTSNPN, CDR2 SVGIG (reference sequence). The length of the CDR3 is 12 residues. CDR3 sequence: CAGRDSSYEQYF. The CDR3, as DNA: TGTGCCGGACGGGACAGCTCCTACGAGCAGTACTTC.

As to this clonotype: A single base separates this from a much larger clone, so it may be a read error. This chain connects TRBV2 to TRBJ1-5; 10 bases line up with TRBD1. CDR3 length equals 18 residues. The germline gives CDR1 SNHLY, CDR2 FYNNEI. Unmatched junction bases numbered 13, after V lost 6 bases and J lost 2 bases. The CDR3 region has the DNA TGTGCCAGCAGCACCGGGACAGGGGATATGGTCGGCAATCAGCCCCAGCATTTT. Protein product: CASSTGTGDMVGNQPQHF. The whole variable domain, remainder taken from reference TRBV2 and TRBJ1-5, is EPEVTQTPSHQVTQMGQEVILRCVPISNHLYFYWYRQILGQKVEFLVSFYNNEISEKSEIFDDQFSVERPDGSNFTLKIRSTKLEDSAMYFCASSTGTGDMVGNQPQHFGDGTRLSIL.

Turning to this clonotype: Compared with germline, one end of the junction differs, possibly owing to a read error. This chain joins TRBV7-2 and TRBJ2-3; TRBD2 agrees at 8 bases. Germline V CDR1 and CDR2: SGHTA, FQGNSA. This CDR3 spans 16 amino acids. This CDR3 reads CASSFGARGATDAQCF. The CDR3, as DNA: TGTGCCAGCAGCTTTGGCGCGCGGGGGGCCACAGATGCGCAGTGTTTT. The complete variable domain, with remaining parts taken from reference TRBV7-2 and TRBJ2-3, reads GAGVSQSPSNKVTEKGKDVELRCDPISGHTALYWYRQSLGQGLEFLIYFQGNSAPDKSGLPSDRFSAERTGGSVSTLTIQRTQQEDSAVYLCASSFGARGATDAQCFGPGTRLTVL.

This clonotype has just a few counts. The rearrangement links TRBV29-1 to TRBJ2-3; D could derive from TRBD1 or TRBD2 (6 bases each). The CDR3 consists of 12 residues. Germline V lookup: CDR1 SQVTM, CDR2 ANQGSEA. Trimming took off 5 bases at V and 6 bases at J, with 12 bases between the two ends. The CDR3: CSVPTGADTQYF. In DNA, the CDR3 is TGCAGCGTTCCCACGGGGGCGGATACGCAGTATTTT.

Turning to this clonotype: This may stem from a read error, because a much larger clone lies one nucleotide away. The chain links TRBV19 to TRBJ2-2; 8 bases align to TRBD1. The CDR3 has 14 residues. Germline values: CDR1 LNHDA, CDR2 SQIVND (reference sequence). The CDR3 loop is CVTHRQGWTGELFF. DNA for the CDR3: TGTGTCACCCATAGACAGGGGTGGACCGGGGAGCTGTTTTTT.

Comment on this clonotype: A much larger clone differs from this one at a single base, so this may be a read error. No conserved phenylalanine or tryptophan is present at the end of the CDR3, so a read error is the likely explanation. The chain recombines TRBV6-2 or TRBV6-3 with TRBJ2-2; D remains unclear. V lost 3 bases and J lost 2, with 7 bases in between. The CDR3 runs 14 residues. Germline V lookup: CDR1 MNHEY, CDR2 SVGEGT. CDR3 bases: TGTGCCAGCAGTTATCCGGAAAACACCGGGGAGCTGTTTTTA. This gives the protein CASSYPENTGELFL.

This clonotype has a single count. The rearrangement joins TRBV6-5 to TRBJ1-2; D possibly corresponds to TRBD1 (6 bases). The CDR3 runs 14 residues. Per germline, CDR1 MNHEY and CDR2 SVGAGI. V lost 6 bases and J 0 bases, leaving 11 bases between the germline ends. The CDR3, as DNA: TGTGCCAGCAGGCCCCGGACAGCTAACTATGGCTACACCTTC. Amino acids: CASRPRTANYGYTF.

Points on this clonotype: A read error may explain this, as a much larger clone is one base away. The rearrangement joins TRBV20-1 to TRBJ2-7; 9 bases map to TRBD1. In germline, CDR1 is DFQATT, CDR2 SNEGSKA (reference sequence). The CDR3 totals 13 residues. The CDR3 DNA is TGCAGTGCTGAGGACAGGGGATCCTGCGAGCAGTACTTC. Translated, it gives CSAEDRGSCEQYF.

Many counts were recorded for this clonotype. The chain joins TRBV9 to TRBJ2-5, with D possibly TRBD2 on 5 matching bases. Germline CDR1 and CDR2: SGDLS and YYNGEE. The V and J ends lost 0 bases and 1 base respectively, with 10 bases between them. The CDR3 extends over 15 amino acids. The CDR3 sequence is CASSVAGRGQETQYF. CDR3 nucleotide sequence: TGTGCCAGCAGCGTAGCGGGGAGAGGCCAAGAGACCCAGTACTTC.

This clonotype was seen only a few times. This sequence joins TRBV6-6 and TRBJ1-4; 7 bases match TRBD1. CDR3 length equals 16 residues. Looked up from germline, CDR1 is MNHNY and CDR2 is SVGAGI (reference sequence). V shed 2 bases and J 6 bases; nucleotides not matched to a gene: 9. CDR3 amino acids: CASSYLVGQVDEKLFF. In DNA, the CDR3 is TGTGCCAGCAGTTACCTGGTAGGACAGGTCGATGAAAAACTGTTTTTT.

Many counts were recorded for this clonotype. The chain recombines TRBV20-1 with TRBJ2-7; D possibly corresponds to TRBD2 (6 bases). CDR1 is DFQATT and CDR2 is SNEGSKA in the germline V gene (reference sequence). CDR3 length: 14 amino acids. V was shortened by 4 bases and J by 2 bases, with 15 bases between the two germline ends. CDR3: CSATPGLSAYEQYF. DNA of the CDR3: TGCAGTGCTACACCGGGACTTTCAGCCTACGAGCAGTACTTC.

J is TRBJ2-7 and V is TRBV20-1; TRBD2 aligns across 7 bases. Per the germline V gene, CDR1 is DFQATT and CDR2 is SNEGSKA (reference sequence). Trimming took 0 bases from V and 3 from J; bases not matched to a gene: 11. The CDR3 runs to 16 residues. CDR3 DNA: TGCAGTGCTAGAGATCGGGCAGGGTCGGGGGGCTACGAGCAGTACTTC. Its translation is CSARDRAGSGGYEQYF.

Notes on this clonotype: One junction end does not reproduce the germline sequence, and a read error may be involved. CDR3 bases: TGTGCCAGCAGCGTAGCTGGGCAGGGGGCGAACACCGGGGAGCTGGTTTTT. Its translation: CASSVAGQGANTGELVF. The chain has TRBV9 and TRBJ2-2; 8 bases align to TRBD1. Germline-derived CDR1 and CDR2 are SGDLS and YYNGEE. The CDR3 is 17 amino acids.

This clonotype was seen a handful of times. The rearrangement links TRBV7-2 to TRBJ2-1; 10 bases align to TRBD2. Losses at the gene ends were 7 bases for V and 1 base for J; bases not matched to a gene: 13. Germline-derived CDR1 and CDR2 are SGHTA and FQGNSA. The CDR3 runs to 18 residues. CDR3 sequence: CASTFLAGAPLSYNEQFF. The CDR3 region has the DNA TGTGCCAGCACCTTTCTAGCGGGGGCGCCTCTGTCCTACAATGAGCAGTTCTTC.

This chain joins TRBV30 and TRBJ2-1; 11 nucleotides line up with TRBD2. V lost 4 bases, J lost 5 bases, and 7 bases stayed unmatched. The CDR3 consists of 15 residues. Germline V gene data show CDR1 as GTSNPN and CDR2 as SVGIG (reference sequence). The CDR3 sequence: CAWNALAGGNNEQFF. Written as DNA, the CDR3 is TGTGCCTGGAATGCCCTAGCGGGGGGAAACAATGAGCAGTTCTTC.

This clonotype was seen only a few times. The DNA for the CDR3 is TGCGCCAGCAGCCTTACTAGGACAGGGGGAAGTGAGCAGTACTTC. It is translated as CASSLTRTGGSEQYF. The V call is TRBV4-3, the J call TRBJ2-7; 10 nucleotides match TRBD1. Germline assignment: CDR1 LGHNA and CDR2 YSLEER. CDR3 length equals 15 residues. The ends lost 4 bases at V and 7 bases at J; junction bases unmatched: 10.

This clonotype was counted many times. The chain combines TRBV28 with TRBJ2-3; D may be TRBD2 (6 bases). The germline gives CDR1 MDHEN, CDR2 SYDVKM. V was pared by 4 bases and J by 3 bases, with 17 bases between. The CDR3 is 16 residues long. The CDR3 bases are TGTGCCAGCAGTTCGGCTCCCGGGAGTGTTACAGATACGCAGTATTTT. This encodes CASSSAPGSVTDTQYF. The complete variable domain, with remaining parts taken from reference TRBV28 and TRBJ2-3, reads DVKVTQSSRYLVKRTGEKVFLECVQDMDHENMFWYRQDPGLGLRLIYFSYDVKMKEKGDIPEGYSVSREKKERFSLILESASTNQTSMYLCASSSAPGSVTDTQYFGPGTRLTVL.

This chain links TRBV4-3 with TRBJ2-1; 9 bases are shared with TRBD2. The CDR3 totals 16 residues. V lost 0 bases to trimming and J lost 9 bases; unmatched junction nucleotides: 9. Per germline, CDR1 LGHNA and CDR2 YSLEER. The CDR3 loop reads CASSQETSGGFGEQFF. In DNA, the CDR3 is TGCGCCAGCAGCCAAGAGACTAGCGGAGGATTTGGTGAGCAGTTCTTC.